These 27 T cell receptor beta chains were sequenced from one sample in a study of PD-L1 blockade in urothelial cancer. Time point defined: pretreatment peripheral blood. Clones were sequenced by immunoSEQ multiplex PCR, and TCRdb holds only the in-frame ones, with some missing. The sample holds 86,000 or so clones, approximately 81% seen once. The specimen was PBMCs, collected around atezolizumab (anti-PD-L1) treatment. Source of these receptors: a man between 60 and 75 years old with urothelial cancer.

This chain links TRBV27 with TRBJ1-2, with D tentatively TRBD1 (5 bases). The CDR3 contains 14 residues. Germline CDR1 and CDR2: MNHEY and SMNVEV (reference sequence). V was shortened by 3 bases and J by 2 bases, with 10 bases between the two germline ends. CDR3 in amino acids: CASSLRGGNYGYTF. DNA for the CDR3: TGTGCCAGCAGTTTGCGGGGGGGAAACTATGGCTACACCTTC.

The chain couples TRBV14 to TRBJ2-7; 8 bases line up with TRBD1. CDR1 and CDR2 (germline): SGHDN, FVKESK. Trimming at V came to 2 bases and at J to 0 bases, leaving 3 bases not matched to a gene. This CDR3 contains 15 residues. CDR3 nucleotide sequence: TGTGCCAGCAGCCAAAGACAGGGGAACTCCTACGAGCAGTACTTC. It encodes CASSQRQGNSYEQYF. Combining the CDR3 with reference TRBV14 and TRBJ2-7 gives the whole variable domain EAGVTQFPSHSVIEKGQTVTLRCDPISGHDNLYWYRRVMGKEIKFLLHFVKESKQDESGMPNNRFLAERTGGTYSTLKVQPAELEDSGVYFCASSQRQGNSYEQYFGPGTRLTVT.

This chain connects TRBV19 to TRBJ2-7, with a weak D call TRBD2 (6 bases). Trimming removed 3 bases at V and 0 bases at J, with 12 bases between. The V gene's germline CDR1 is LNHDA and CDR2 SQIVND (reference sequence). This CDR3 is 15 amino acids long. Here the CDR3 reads CASSIRAGSSYEQYF. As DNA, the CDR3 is TGTGCCAGTAGTATCCGGGCGGGAAGCTCCTACGAGCAGTACTTC.

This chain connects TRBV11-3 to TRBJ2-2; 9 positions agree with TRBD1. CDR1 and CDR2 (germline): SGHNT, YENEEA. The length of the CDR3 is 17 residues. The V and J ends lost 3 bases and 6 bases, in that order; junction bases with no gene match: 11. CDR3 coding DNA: TGTGCCAGCAGCTTGCGAAGACCGGGACAGGGATCCGGGGAGCTGTTTTTT. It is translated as CASSLRRPGQGSGELFF.

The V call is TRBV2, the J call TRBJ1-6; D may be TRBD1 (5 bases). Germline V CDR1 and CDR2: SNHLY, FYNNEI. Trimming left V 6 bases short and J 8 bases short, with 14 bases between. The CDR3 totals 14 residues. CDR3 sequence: CASSGDLRDSPLHF. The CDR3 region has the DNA TGTGCCAGCAGCGGAGACCTCAGGGATTCACCCCTCCACTTT.

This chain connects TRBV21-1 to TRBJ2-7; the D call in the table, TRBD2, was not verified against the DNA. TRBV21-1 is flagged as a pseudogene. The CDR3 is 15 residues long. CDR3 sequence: CASSKDGGSSDEQYF. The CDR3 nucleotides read TGTGCCAGCAGCAAAGACGGGGGGTCCAGCGACGAGCAGTACTTC.

The CDR3 protein is CASSLTAGTTQETQYF. DNA of the CDR3: TGTGCCAGCAGCTTAACAGCCGGGACTACCCAAGAGACCCAGTACTTC. V is TRBV7-3 and J is TRBJ2-5, with TRBD2 identical over 7 bases. V shed 0 bases, J shed 1 base, and the junction held 5 bases outside the gene matches. Germline V gene data show CDR1 as SGHTA and CDR2 as FQGTGA. This CDR3 spans 16 amino acids.

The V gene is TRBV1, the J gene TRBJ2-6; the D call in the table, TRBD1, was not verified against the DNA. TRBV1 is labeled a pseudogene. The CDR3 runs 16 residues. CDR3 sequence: CTSSQEQATGANVLTF. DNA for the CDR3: TGCACCAGCAGCCAAGAGCAGGCGACTGGGGCCAACGTCCTGACTTTC.

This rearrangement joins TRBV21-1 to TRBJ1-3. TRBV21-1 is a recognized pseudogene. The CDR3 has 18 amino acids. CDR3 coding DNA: TGTGCCAGCAGCAACTCGGGGGGCGCGGCCGATTCTGGAAACACCATATATTTT. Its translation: CASSNSGGAADSGNTIYF.

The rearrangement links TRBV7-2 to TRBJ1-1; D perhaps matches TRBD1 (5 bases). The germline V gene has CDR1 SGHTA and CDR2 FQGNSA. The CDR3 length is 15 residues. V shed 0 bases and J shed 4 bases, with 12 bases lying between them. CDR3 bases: TGTGCCAGCAGCTTAGCGGGGGGAAAGGGCACTGAAGCTTTCTTT. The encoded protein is CASSLAGGKGTEAFF.

CDR3 in DNA: TGTGCCAGCAGCCCCCGGGCAGGGCTGGTAACTGAAGCTTTCTTT. Its translation: CASSPRAGLVTEAFF. V is TRBV11-2 and J is TRBJ1-1; D might be TRBD1 (5 bases). The CDR3 is 15 amino acids. Germline assignment: CDR1 SGHAT and CDR2 FQNNGV. V lost 5 bases and J lost 5, with 18 bases in between.

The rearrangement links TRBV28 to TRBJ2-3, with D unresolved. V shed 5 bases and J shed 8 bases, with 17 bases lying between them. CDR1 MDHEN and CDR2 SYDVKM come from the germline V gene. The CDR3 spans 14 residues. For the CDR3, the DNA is TGTGCCAGCAGTCCACGGCCGGCTCGCGGTACGCAGTATTTT. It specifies CASSPRPARGTQYF.

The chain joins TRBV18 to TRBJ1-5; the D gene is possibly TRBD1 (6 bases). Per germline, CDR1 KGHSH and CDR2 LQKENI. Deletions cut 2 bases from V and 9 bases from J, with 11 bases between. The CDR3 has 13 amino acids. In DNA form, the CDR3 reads TGTGCCAGCTCACCAACCGAAGGGGGGCCCCAGCATTTT. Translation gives CASSPTEGGPQHF.

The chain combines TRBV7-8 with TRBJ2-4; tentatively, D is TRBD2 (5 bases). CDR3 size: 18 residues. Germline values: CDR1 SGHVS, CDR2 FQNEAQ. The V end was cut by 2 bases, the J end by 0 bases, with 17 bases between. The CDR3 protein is CASSLIPRGGLAKNIQYF. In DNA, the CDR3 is TGTGCCAGCAGCTTAATTCCCCGCGGAGGCCTAGCCAAAAACATTCAGTACTTC.

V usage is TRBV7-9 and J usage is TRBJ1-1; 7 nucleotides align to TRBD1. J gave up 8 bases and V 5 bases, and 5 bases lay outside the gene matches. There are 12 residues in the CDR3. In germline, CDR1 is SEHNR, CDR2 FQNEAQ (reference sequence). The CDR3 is CASSERDSEAFF. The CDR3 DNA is TGTGCCAGCAGCGAACGGGACAGCGAAGCTTTCTTT. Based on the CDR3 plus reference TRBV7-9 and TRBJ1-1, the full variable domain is DTGVSQNPRHKITKRGQNVTFRCDPISEHNRLYWYRQTLGQGPEFLTYFQNEAQLEKSRLLSDRFSAERPKGSFSTLEIQRTEQGDSAMYLCASSERDSEAFFGQGTRLTVV.

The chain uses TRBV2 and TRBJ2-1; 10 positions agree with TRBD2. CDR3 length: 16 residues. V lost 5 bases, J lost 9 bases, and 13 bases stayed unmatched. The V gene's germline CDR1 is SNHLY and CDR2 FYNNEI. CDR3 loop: CASSWSSSGGGGEQFF. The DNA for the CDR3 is TGTGCCAGCAGTTGGTCGTCTAGCGGGGGAGGGGGTGAGCAGTTCTTC.

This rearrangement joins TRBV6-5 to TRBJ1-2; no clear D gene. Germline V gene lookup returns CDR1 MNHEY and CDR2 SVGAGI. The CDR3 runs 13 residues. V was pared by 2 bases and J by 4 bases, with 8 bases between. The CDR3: CASSYGAIYGYTF. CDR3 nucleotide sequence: TGTGCCAGCAGTTACGGAGCAATCTATGGCTACACCTTC.

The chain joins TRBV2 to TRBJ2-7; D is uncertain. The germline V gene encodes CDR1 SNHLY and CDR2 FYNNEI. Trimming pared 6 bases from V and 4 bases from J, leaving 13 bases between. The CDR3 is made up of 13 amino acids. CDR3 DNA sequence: TGTGCCAGCAGGACCCAGACTGTATACGAGCAGTACTTC. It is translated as CASRTQTVYEQYF.

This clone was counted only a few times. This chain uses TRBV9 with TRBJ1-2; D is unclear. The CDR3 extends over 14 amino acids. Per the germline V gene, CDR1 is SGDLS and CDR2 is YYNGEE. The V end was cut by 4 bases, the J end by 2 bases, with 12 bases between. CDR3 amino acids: CASSRWTGNYGYTF. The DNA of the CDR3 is TGTGCCAGCAGCAGATGGACGGGGAACTATGGCTACACCTTC.

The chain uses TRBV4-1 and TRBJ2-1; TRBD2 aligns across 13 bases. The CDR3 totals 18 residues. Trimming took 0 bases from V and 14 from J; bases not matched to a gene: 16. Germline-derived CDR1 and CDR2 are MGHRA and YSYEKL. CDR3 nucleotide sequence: TGCGCCAGCAGCCAAGAGCGGCCCACTAGCGGGGGGGCCTATAGGAAGTTCTTC. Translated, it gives CASSQERPTSGGAYRKFF.

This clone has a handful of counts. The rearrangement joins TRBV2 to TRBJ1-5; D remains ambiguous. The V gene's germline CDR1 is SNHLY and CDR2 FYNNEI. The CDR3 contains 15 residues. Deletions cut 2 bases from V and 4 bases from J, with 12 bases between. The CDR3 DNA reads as TGTGCCAGCAGTGAACGCGAGGGAGGTAATCAGCCCCAGCATTTT. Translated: CASSEREGGNQPQHF.

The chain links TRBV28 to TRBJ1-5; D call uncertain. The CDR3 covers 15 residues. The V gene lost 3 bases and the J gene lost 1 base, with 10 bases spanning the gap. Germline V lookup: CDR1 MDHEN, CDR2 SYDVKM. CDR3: CASSLTRRSNQPQHF. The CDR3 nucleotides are TGTGCCAGCAGTTTGACCCGGAGGAGCAATCAGCCCCAGCATTTT.

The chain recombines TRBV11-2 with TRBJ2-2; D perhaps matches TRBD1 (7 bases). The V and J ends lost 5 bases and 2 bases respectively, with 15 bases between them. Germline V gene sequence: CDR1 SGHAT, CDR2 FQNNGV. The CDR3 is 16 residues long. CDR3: CASSARGTSNTGELFF. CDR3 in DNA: TGTGCCAGCAGCGCCAGGGGGACTTCAAACACCGGGGAGCTGTTTTTT. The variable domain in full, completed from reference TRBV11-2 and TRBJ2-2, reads EAGVAQSPRYKIIEKRQSVAFWCNPISGHATLYWYQQILGQGPKLLIQFQNNGVVDDSQLPKDRFSAERLKGVDSTLKIQPAKLEDSAVYLCASSARGTSNTGELFFGEGSRLTVL.

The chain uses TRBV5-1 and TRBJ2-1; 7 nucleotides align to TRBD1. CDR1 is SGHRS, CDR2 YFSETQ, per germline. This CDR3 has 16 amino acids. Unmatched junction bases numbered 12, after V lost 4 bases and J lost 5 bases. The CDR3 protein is CASSASGTVFNNEQFF. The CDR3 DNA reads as TGCGCCAGCAGCGCGTCCGGGACAGTTTTCAACAATGAGCAGTTCTTC.

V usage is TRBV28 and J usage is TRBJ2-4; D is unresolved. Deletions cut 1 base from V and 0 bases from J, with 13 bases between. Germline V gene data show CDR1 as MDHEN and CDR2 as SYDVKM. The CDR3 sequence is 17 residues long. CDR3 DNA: TGTGCCAGCAGTTTATACCACGTCTTAGAAGCCAAAAACATTCAGTACTTC. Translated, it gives CASSLYHVLEAKNIQYF.

CDR3 in amino acids: CASRGTTGGNTGELFF. DNA for the CDR3: TGTGCCAGCCGAGGGACCACAGGGGGGAACACCGGGGAGCTGTTTTTT. The chain links TRBV7-9 to TRBJ2-2, with 8 positions matching TRBD1. Germline values: CDR1 SEHNR, CDR2 FQNEAQ (reference sequence). The CDR3 is 16 amino acids. The ends lost 8 bases at V and 1 base at J; junction bases unmatched: 9.

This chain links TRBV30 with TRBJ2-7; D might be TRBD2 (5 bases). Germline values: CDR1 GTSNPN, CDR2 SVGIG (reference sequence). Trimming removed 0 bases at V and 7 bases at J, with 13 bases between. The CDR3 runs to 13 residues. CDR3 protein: CAWSVHGIGEQYF. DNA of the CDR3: TGTGCCTGGAGTGTACACGGGATCGGGGAGCAGTACTTC.